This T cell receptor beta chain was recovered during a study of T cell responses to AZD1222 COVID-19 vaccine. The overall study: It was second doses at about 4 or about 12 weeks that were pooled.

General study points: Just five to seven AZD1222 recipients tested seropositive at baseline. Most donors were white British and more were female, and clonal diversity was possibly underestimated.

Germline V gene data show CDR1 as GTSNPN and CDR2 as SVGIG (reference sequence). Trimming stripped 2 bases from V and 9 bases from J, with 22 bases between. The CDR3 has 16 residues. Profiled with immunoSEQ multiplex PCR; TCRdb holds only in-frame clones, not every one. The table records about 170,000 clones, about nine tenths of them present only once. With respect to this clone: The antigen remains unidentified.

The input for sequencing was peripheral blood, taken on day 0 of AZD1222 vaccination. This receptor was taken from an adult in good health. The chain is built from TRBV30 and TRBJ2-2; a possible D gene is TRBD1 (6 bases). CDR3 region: CAWSNIETGGSRELFF. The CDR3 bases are TGTGCCTGGAGTAATATCGAGACAGGAGGATCGAGGGAGCTGTTTTTT. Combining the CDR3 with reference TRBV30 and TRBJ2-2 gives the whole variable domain SQTIHQWPATLVQPVGSPLSLECTVEGTSNPNLYWYRQAAGRGLQLLFYSVGIGQISSEVPQNLSASRPQDRQFILSSKKLLLSDSGFYLCAWSNIETGGSRELFFGEGSRLTVL.